These 25 T cell receptor beta chains came from one sample sequenced in a study of cytomegalovirus exposure and HLA in healthy donors. PCR used 60 Vbeta primers and 13 Jbeta primers. Sequenced by immunoSEQ multiplex PCR; TCRdb stores in-frame clones only, minus some. The profile shows 150,000 to 200,000 clones, around 77% of them singletons. The specimen was PBMCs. The receptors here all came from a female donor in good health and CMV-seronegative.

The gene calls are TRBV5-4 and TRBJ2-3; D possibly corresponds to TRBD2 (6 bases). The V and J ends lost 4 bases and 2 bases respectively, with 8 bases between them. The CDR3 is made up of 13 amino acids. Germline V CDR1 and CDR2: SGHNT, YYREEE (reference sequence). CDR3 sequence reads: CASSGRDTDTQYF. Here the CDR3 DNA reads TGTGCCAGCAGCGGGCGGGACACAGATACGCAGTATTTT.

The rearrangement links TRBV2 to TRBJ1-4; TRBD1 agrees at 8 bases. This CDR3 has 15 amino acids. Germline loops: CDR1 SNHLY, CDR2 FYNNEI. Trimming removed 6 bases from V and 5 bases from J; junction bases left unmatched: 8. The CDR3 sequence is CASRRDRGQNEKLFF. The CDR3, as DNA: TGTGCCAGCAGAAGAGACAGGGGCCAAAATGAAAAACTGTTTTTT.

This clone occurred a few times. The rearrangement joins TRBV19 to TRBJ2-3, with D tentatively TRBD2 (5 bases). The ends were cut back, 5 bases at V and 2 bases at J, with 11 bases in the middle. The CDR3 is made up of 14 amino acids. Germline V gene data show CDR1 as LNHDA and CDR2 as SQIVND (reference sequence). The CDR3 bases are TGTGCCAGTAGTCCTACCCGGGACACAGATACGCAGTATTTT. It specifies CASSPTRDTDTQYF.

J is TRBJ2-7 and V is TRBV27; 11 bases agree with TRBD1. Losses at the gene ends were 6 bases for V and 3 bases for J; bases not matched to a gene: 10. Germline values: CDR1 MNHEY, CDR2 SMNVEV (reference sequence). The CDR3 is made up of 16 amino acids. CDR3 bases: TGTGCCAGCAGAGATCCATCCGGGACAGGGGGCTACGAGCAGTACTTC. This encodes CASRDPSGTGGYEQYF.

This clone appeared a few times. V and J are TRBV5-1 and TRBJ1-6, with D hard to call. The CDR3 covers 14 residues. Trimming pared 0 bases from V and 6 bases from J, leaving 7 bases between. Germline CDR1 and CDR2: SGHRS and YFSETQ. CDR3 sequence (DNA): TGCGCCAGCAGCTTGGACAAGTCTAATTCACCCCTCCACTTT. Translating gives CASSLDKSNSPLHF.

This clone was counted once. At one end the junction does not follow the germline gene, possibly because of a read error. This sequence joins TRBV9 and TRBJ2-7; TRBD2 matches at 16 bases. The CDR3 contains 17 residues. From germline, CDR1 is SGDLS and CDR2 YYNGEE. CDR3 bases: TGTGCCAGCAGCCGCGGGACTAGCGGGGGGGCCTTCTACAAGCAGTACTTC. Protein: CASSRGTSGGAFYKQYF.

This sequence joins TRBV7-3 and TRBJ2-7; 9 nucleotides line up with TRBD1. V dropped 2 bases and J dropped 0; count of bases not matched to a gene: 8. Germline V gene lookup returns CDR1 SGHTA and CDR2 FQGTGA. This CDR3 has 17 amino acids. The CDR3 nucleotides read TGTGCCAGCAGCTTATCAACAGGGGGCTCCAACTCCTACGAGCAGTACTTC. Its protein product is CASSLSTGGSNSYEQYF.

The chain carries TRBV5-3 and TRBJ1-6, with D maybe TRBD1 (5 bases). TRBV5-3 is marked as an open reading frame, function uncertain. V was pared by 0 bases and J by 0 bases, with 16 bases between. The CDR3 length is 19 residues. The CDR3 DNA reads TGTGCCAGAAGCTTGGCAGGGCGGCGGACGAGCTCCTATAATTCACCCCTCCACTTT. Its protein is CARSLAGRRTSSYNSPLHF.

The chain recombines TRBV10-3 with TRBJ1-2; D is ambiguous. Germline loops: CDR1 ENHRY, CDR2 SYGVKD. This CDR3 comprises 14 residues. V dropped 3 bases and J dropped 4 bases, with 12 bases sitting between them. The CDR3 region has the DNA TGTGCCATCAGTGATAGGGAGCTAACCTATGGCTACACCTTC. Encoded protein: CAISDRELTYGYTF.

V usage is TRBV7-9 and J usage is TRBJ1-2, with 7 bases identical to TRBD1. V was clipped by 5 bases and J by 4 bases; unmatched bases: 7. Germline V gives CDR1 SEHNR, CDR2 FQNEAQ (reference sequence). The CDR3 length is 14 residues. The CDR3 reads CASSNRDSPYGYTF. The CDR3 DNA follows: TGTGCCAGCAGCAACCGGGACAGCCCCTATGGCTACACCTTC.

On this clone: The sample contains more than one DNA sequence encoding this CDR3. This chain links TRBV6-1 with TRBJ1-2; TRBD1 aligns across 8 bases. This CDR3 is built from 14 residues. With 10 bases clipped from V and 3 bases from J, the junction kept 10 bases outside the gene matches. Germline CDR1 is MNHNS and CDR2 is SASEGT. CDR3 residues: CAISDRGQDYGYTF. The CDR3 coding sequence is TGTGCCATCTCGGACCGGGGACAGGACTATGGCTACACCTTC.

This clone was recorded only once. The chain joins TRBV5-4 to TRBJ1-2, with 7 nucleotides matching TRBD1. Trimming at V came to 0 bases and at J to 6 bases, leaving 11 bases not matched to a gene. CDR3 length: 16 residues. Germline CDR1 is SGHNT and CDR2 is YYREEE (reference sequence). CDR3 in amino acids: CASSLDGPQGVHGYTF. The CDR3 nucleotides are TGTGCCAGCAGCTTGGACGGGCCTCAGGGGGTGCATGGCTACACCTTC.

The chain carries TRBV14 and TRBJ2-1; D is ambiguous. Germline assignment: CDR1 SGHDN and CDR2 FVKESK. This CDR3 is 15 amino acids long. The V end was cut by 4 bases, the J end by 6 bases, with 16 bases between. The DNA of the CDR3 is TGTGCCAGCAGCCCCCTAACCACTCCTGGCAATGAGCAGTTCTTC. It codes for CASSPLTTPGNEQFF.

The chain employs TRBV7-3 and TRBJ2-7; D might be TRBD2 (5 bases). V was shortened by 1 base and J by 1 base, with 11 bases between the two germline ends. Germline V gene data show CDR1 as SGHTA and CDR2 as FQGTGA. This CDR3 is 15 amino acids long. CDR3 bases: TGTGCCAGCAGCTTAAGTAAGGGAGCTTCCTACGAGCAGTACTTC. Protein product: CASSLSKGASYEQYF.

The table lists this clone with a few counts. The V gene is TRBV7-6, the J gene TRBJ1-1; 9 positions match TRBD1. The V gene's germline CDR1 is SGHVS and CDR2 FNYEAQ. After removal of 4 bases from V and 1 base from J, the junction contained 1 base not matched to a gene. The CDR3 runs 14 residues. CDR3 loop: CASSSGQGNTEAFF. The DNA of the CDR3 is TGTGCCAGCAGCTCGGGACAGGGGAACACTGAAGCTTTCTTT. The whole variable domain, remainder taken from reference TRBV7-6 and TRBJ1-1, is GAGVSQSPRYKVTKRGQDVALRCDPISGHVSLYWYRQALGQGPEFLTYFNYEAQQDKSGLPNDRFSAERPEGSISTLTIQRTEQRDSAMYRCASSSGQGNTEAFFGQGTRLTVV.

This clone was found once. The chain has TRBV4-3 and TRBJ2-7, with TRBD1 matching over 7 bases. V trimming: 4 bases; J trimming: 6 bases; junction bases outside the gene matches: 9. CDR1 is LGHNA, CDR2 YSLEER, per germline. There are 14 residues in the CDR3. The CDR3 here is CASSLRDSVGEQYF. CDR3 nucleotide sequence: TGCGCCAGCAGCCTCCGGGACAGCGTTGGCGAGCAGTACTTC.

The rearrangement uses TRBV9 and TRBJ2-1; no reliable D call. The CDR3 sequence is 12 residues long. CDR1 is SGDLS and CDR2 is YYNGEE in the germline V gene. Trimming shortened V by 3 bases and J by 7 bases, and 8 bases separated the two germline ends. The chain's CDR3 is CASSAGGNEQFF. DNA for the CDR3: TGTGCCAGCAGCGCGGGTGGGAATGAGCAGTTCTTC.

The gene calls are TRBV15 and TRBJ1-5; TRBD1 might be the D (6 bases). Germline loops: CDR1 LNHNV, CDR2 YYDKDF (reference sequence). This CDR3 contains 13 residues. Trimming removed 3 bases from V and 5 bases from J, with 8 bases in between. CDR3 in DNA: TGTGCCACCAGCAGGAACAGGGATCAGCCCCAGCATTTT. Protein sequence: CATSRNRDQPQHF.

This clone showed up just a few times. The chain combines TRBV7-2 with TRBJ2-2; D is perhaps TRBD2 (6 bases). Germline CDR1 is SGHTA and CDR2 is FQGNSA. The CDR3 runs 16 residues. Trimming cost V 1 base and J 4 bases, with 13 bases left between them. Here the CDR3 reads CASSLDLASGTGELFF. CDR3 bases: TGTGCCAGCAGCTTAGATCTAGCGTCTGGCACCGGGGAGCTGTTTTTT.

CDR3 sequence: CSVEYLGTSPQGEQYF. The CDR3 region has the DNA TGCAGCGTTGAATATCTGGGGACTAGCCCACAAGGCGAGCAGTACTTC. The rearrangement uses TRBV29-1 and TRBJ2-7; 9 bases agree with TRBD2. The CDR3 loop spans 16 amino acids. The germline CDR1 and CDR2 sequences are SQVTM and ANQGSEA. The junction had 14 bases not matched to a gene; V was cut back by 2 bases and J by 6 bases.

The V gene is TRBV30, the J gene TRBJ2-3, with D hard to call. CDR3 length: 14 amino acids. Trimming removed 0 bases from V and 0 bases from J, with 7 bases in between. The germline V gene has CDR1 GTSNPN and CDR2 SVGIG (reference sequence). This CDR3 is CAWSVGASTDTQYF. CDR3 sequence (DNA): TGTGCCTGGAGTGTAGGAGCTAGCACAGATACGCAGTATTTT.

J is TRBJ1-2 and V is TRBV11-2; TRBD1 is a possible D gene (6 bases). Germline-derived CDR1 and CDR2 are SGHAT and FQNNGV. This CDR3 is built from 15 residues. Between the trimmed V and J ends, which lost 3 bases and 1 base, there was a span of 12 bases. The CDR3 bases are TGTGCCAGCAGCTTTGGACAGAGCTTTAACTATGGCTACACCTTC. Amino acid sequence: CASSFGQSFNYGYTF.

The chain is built from TRBV28 and TRBJ1-6, with 8 nucleotides matching TRBD1. CDR1 and CDR2 (germline): MDHEN, SYDVKM. The CDR3 length is 14 residues. J gave up 7 bases and V 7 bases, and 6 bases lay outside the gene matches. Here the CDR3 reads CASNTDRANSPLHF. DNA for the CDR3: TGTGCCAGCAACACGGACAGGGCAAATTCACCCCTCCACTTT.

This clone was picked up a small number of times. V is TRBV15 and J is TRBJ2-5, with D possibly TRBD1 on 5 matching bases. V lost 3 bases to trimming and J lost 5 bases, with 13 bases between them. The CDR3 is 14 residues long. Germline V gene lookup returns CDR1 LNHNV and CDR2 YYDKDF (reference sequence). The CDR3 DNA reads TGTGCCACCAGCAGTCTAGGGGTTGGCGAGACCCAGTACTTC. It specifies CATSSLGVGETQYF.

The V and J genes are TRBV10-1 and TRBJ2-2; D not certain. The CDR3 spans 15 residues. Germline CDR1 WNHNN, CDR2 SYGVQD (reference sequence). The V end was cut by 0 bases, the J end by 4 bases, with 9 bases between. The CDR3 nucleotides read TGCGCCAGCAGTGAGTCCGATCGCGTCACCGGGGAGCTGTTTTTT. It translates to CASSESDRVTGELFF.